The 20 T cell receptor beta chains presented below share a single source sample, sequenced in a study of T cells in localized non-small cell lung cancer. Sequenced by immunoSEQ multiplex PCR; TCRdb stores in-frame clones only, minus some. The data show about 40,000 clones, 65% to 90% seen once. The source material was peripheral blood mononuclear cells, sampled before any cancer treatment. All receptors come from a male donor aged 60 or over with stage II lung adenocarcinoma.

Remarks on this clone: Mismatch with germline at one junction end may stem from a read error. CDR3 bases: TGTGCCAGCACCGTAGGGGGGGAGTTGAGAAAGGAGCCGTTCTTC. This codes for CASTVGGELRKEPFF. This sequence joins TRBV7-2 and TRBJ2-1, with D possibly being TRBD2 (7 bases). The CDR3 length is 15 residues. CDR1 is SGHTA and CDR2 is FQGNSA in the germline V gene.

This clone came up once. The chain is built from TRBV6-6 and TRBJ1-5; no clear D. Trimming removed 2 bases at V and 6 bases at J, with 17 bases between. The CDR3 runs to 16 residues. In germline, CDR1 is MNHNY, CDR2 SVGAGI (reference sequence). The chain's CDR3 is CASSYLGVPGGQPQHF. CDR3 bases: TGTGCCAGCAGTTACCTGGGTGTACCGGGAGGTCAGCCCCAGCATTTT.

The chain recombines TRBV28 with TRBJ1-2; 7 bases map to TRBD1. The length of the CDR3 is 17 residues. Germline CDR1 reads MDHEN; CDR2 reads SYDVKM. V gave up 6 bases and J gave up 4 bases; unmatched junction bases: 17. CDR3 in amino acids: CASSPRAGQRSLYGYTF. DNA for the CDR3: TGTGCCAGCAGCCCCAGGGCGGGACAGCGATCCCTCTATGGCTACACCTTC.

The chain uses TRBV9 and TRBJ2-3; 10 positions agree with TRBD2. Per germline, CDR1 SGDLS and CDR2 YYNGEE. This CDR3 contains 15 residues. The V segment lost 3 bases and the J segment 9 bases; nucleotides outside the gene matches: 10. The CDR3 loop is CASSATGTSANTQYF. CDR3 nucleotides: TGTGCCAGCAGCGCAACCGGGACTAGCGCCAACACGCAGTATTTT.

The V and J genes are TRBV10-3 and TRBJ2-4, with D unclear. Per the germline V gene, CDR1 is ENHRY and CDR2 is SYGVKD. The length of the CDR3 is 15 residues. V lost 2 bases, J lost 0 bases, and 8 bases lay in between. The CDR3 is CAISEGGIAKNIQYF. DNA of the CDR3: TGTGCCATCAGTGAGGGCGGAATAGCCAAAAACATTCAGTACTTC.

The chain couples TRBV15 to TRBJ2-6; 14 bases line up with TRBD2. The CDR3 totals 23 residues. Trimming took 2 bases from V and 1 from J; bases not matched to a gene: 16. Germline-derived CDR1 and CDR2 are LNHNV and YYDKDF (reference sequence). CDR3 sequence reads: CATSRSGTSGRLGSGSGANVLTF. CDR3 in DNA: TGTGCCACCAGCAGATCCGGGACTAGCGGGAGATTGGGGTCGGGGTCTGGGGCCAACGTCCTGACTTTC.

The chain uses TRBV7-9 and TRBJ1-3, with D possibly matching TRBD1 (5 bases). V gave up 4 bases and J gave up 0 bases, with 10 bases separating them. This CDR3 is 15 amino acids long. The germline gives CDR1 SEHNR, CDR2 FQNEAQ (reference sequence). The CDR3 DNA is TGTGCCAGCAGCTCGGACACGAGCTCTGGAAACACCATATATTTT. This encodes CASSSDTSSGNTIYF.

This clone was found once. The chain carries TRBV11-2 and TRBJ2-7, with 7 bases fitting TRBD1. The CDR3 has 15 residues. V lost 0 bases to trimming and J lost 4 bases; unmatched junction nucleotides: 6. Germline CDR1 and CDR2: SGHAT and FQNNGV. Here the CDR3 reads CASSLERGQRYEQYF. The CDR3 region has the DNA TGTGCCAGCAGCTTAGAAAGGGGACAGCGATACGAGCAGTACTTC.

J is TRBJ2-7 and V is TRBV7-8, with D possibly matching TRBD2 (6 bases). Germline lookup yields CDR1 SGHVS and CDR2 FQNEAQ. The CDR3 loop spans 17 amino acids. Trimming stripped 1 base from V and 2 bases from J, with 18 bases between. The CDR3 reads CASSLVLGPPGAYEQYF. In nucleotides, the CDR3 is TGTGCCAGCAGCTTAGTCCTGGGACCCCCGGGGGCCTACGAGCAGTACTTC.

As for this clone: At one of its ends the junction is not consistent with the germline gene, which may arise from a read error. V is TRBV30 and J is TRBJ1-2; possible D gene TRBD1, 5 bases. The germline CDR1 and CDR2 sequences are GTSNPN and SVGIG (reference sequence). The CDR3 consists of 13 residues. The CDR3, as DNA: TGTGCCTGGAGTAGGGGTGAGTCGGCGGCTCGGGCCTTC. It codes for CAWSRGESAARAF.

Here the CDR3 DNA reads TGTGCCAGTAGTAGTAGCATAACAGGAGAAAAACTGTTTTTT. Protein: CASSSSITGEKLFF. The rearrangement joins TRBV19 to TRBJ1-4; possibly TRBD1 for D (5 bases). CDR3 length equals 14 residues. Germline loops: CDR1 LNHDA, CDR2 SQIVND (reference sequence). V shed 4 bases and J shed 8 bases, with 14 bases lying between them.

The chain employs TRBV11-2 and TRBJ1-1; maybe TRBD1 (5 bases). Germline lookup yields CDR1 SGHAT and CDR2 FQNNGV. The CDR3 has 13 residues. The CDR3 sequence is CANRGPMNTEAFF. The CDR3 DNA follows: TGTGCGAATAGGGGTCCCATGAACACTGAAGCTTTCTTT.

This clone showed up just a few times. The chain carries TRBV11-3 and TRBJ2-1; D perhaps matches TRBD1 (6 bases). Trimming took 1 base from V and 12 from J, leaving 10 bases between them. In germline, CDR1 is SGHNT, CDR2 YENEEA. The CDR3 spans 12 residues. CDR3 DNA: TGTGCCAGCAGCTTAGTGGGACAACCGCAGTTCTTC. Translation gives CASSLVGQPQFF.

The V call is TRBV29-1, the J call TRBJ2-1, with D unclear. This CDR3 comprises 14 residues. Germline assignment: CDR1 SQVTM and CDR2 ANQGSEA. The V and J ends lost 2 bases and 5 bases respectively, with 13 bases between them. The CDR3 here is CSVEWRLLDNEQFF. In DNA, the CDR3 is TGCAGCGTTGAATGGAGATTGCTAGACAATGAGCAGTTCTTC.

This chain uses TRBV15 with TRBJ2-5; D may be TRBD2 (6 bases). V lost 1 base and J lost 0, with 6 bases in between. CDR1 and CDR2 (germline): LNHNV, YYDKDF (reference sequence). The CDR3 length is 14 residues. The CDR3: CATSRGGDQETQYF. The CDR3 coding sequence is TGTGCCACCAGCAGAGGGGGGGACCAAGAGACCCAGTACTTC.

This chain connects TRBV5-1 to TRBJ1-2; 7 bases align to TRBD1. Germline V CDR1 and CDR2: SGHRS, YFSETQ. This CDR3 spans 14 amino acids. V lost 2 bases and J lost 8; bases outside the gene matches: 9. The CDR3, as DNA: TGCGCCAGCAGCTTAGACAGGGATCTCGGGGGCTACACCTTC. As protein: CASSLDRDLGGYTF.

The chain recombines TRBV5-4 with TRBJ2-2, with a tentative D call TRBD2 (5 bases). Trimming cost V 7 bases and J 2 bases, with 9 bases left between them. The CDR3 has 13 amino acids. Germline loops: CDR1 SGHNT, CDR2 YYREEE (reference sequence). The CDR3 region is CASPGGNTGELFF. CDR3 nucleotide sequence: TGTGCCAGCCCAGGAGGTAACACCGGGGAGCTGTTTTTT.

The table lists this clone with a count of one. V and J are TRBV27 and TRBJ2-7; 10 bases map to TRBD1. Losses at the gene ends were 4 bases for V and 0 bases for J; bases not matched to a gene: 3. The V gene's germline CDR1 is MNHEY and CDR2 SMNVEV (reference sequence). The CDR3 consists of 15 residues. CDR3 nucleotides: TGTGCCAGCAGTTCCTGGACAGGGGGCTCCTACGAGCAGTACTTC. Its protein is CASSSWTGGSYEQYF.

This chain connects TRBV9 to TRBJ2-1, with 10 bases matching TRBD2. CDR1 is SGDLS and CDR2 is YYNGEE in the germline V gene. V trimming: 5 bases; J trimming: 6 bases; junction bases outside the gene matches: 8. The CDR3 has 15 residues. The CDR3 nucleotides read TGTGCCAGCAGACCCCTAGCGGGAGAACCCAATGAGCAGTTCTTC. Its protein product is CASRPLAGEPNEQFF.

The chain has TRBV2 and TRBJ2-2, with D perhaps matching TRBD2 (6 bases). CDR3 length equals 11 residues. CDR1 SNHLY and CDR2 FYNNEI come from the germline V gene. The V gene lost 6 bases and the J gene lost 7 bases, with 6 bases spanning the gap. The CDR3 DNA sequence: TGTGCCAGCAGGCGGGGCGGGGAGCTGTTTTTT. Amino acid sequence: CASRRGGELFF.